This T cell receptor beta chain was captured by sequencing in a study of blood T cell repertoires in COVID-19. The overall study: The United States, Italy and Spain provided the acute and convalescent COVID-19 samples.

Profiling relied on immunoSEQ multiplex PCR, and the TCRdb table lists in-frame clones only, not all of them. Among about 49,000 clones listed, 70% to 85% were seen once. Germline-derived CDR1 and CDR2 are SGHVS and FQNEAQ. This CDR3 is built from 14 residues. V lost 5 bases to trimming and J lost 2 bases, with 11 bases between them. The specimen sequenced was peripheral blood. The TCR sequence derives from a human donor in a cohort sampled during active COVID-19. The genes are TRBV7-8 and TRBJ2-3; D gene uncertain. Here the CDR3 DNA reads TGTGCCAGCAGCGTTAACAGCAACACAGATACGCAGTATTTT. This encodes CASSVNSNTDTQYF.